These 2 T cell receptor beta chains originate from one sample sequenced in a study of tumor and adjacent non-tumor tissue in lung cancer. The library came from three nested PCR rounds adapted from ARM-PCR protocols. TCRdb re-called the multiplex PCR reads through MiXCR, storing one row per CDR3 protein. Among fewer than 120,000 distinct CDR3 sequences listed, approximately 80% were seen once. RNA was extracted from bulk tissue without any cell sorting. What was sequenced was lung tumor tissue. The receptor source for this set is a man between 65 and 85 years old with non-small cell lung cancer.

The chain has TRBV5-1 and TRBJ2-1; TRBD2 matches at 8 bases. CDR1 and CDR2 from the germline V gene are SGHRS and YFSETQ. This CDR3 is 13 amino acids long. The chain's CDR3 is CISTTSGNNEQFF. The CDR3 DNA is TGCATCAGCACTACTAGCGGTAACAATGAGCAGTTCTTC.

The chain employs TRBV6-2 or TRBV6-3 and TRBJ2-1; D gene ambiguous. Germline lookup yields CDR1 MNHEY and CDR2 SVGEGT. CDR3 length: 13 amino acids. Trimming took off 7 bases at V and 4 bases at J, with 11 bases between the two ends. CDR3 region: CASNRCDYNEQFF. Written as DNA, the CDR3 is TGTGCCAGCAATAGATGCGATTACAATGAGCAGTTCTTC.